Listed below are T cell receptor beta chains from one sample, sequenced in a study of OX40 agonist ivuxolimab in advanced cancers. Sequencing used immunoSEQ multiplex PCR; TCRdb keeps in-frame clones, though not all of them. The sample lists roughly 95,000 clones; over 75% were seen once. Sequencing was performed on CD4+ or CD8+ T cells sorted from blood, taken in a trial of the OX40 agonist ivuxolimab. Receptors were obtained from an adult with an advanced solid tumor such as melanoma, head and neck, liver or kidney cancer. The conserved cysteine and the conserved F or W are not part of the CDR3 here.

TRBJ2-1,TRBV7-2,ASSRGLAGLGEQF
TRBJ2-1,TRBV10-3,AMAREANEQF
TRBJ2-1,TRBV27,ASSLRGGSYNEQF
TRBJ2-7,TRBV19,ASSIGTRSYEQY
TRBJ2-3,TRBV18,ASSPGTGGDTQY
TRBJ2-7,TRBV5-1,ASSLEGQGAPYEQY
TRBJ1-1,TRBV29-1,SAGTGGDSAF
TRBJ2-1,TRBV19,AVSGLAGVYNEQF
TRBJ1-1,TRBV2,ASRGQGRTEAF
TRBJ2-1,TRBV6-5,ASSSGVVQF
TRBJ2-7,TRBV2,ASRVGRAYEQY
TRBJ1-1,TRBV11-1,ASSVDPNTEAF
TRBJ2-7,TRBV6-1,ASSFSQQSYEQY
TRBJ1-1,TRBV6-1,ASSEVMGGTEAF
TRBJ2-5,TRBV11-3,ASSRTPDRGETQY
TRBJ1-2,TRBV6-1,ASRLDMNYGYT
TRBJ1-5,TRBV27,ASSLQGHQPQH
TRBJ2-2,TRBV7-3,ASSLGAGGNTGELF
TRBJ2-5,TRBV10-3,AIGDNQETQY
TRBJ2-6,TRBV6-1,ASSERAGANVLT
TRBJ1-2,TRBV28,AIRGVSEGYT
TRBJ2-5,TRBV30,AWRAGGLGETQY
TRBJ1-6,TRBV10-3,AISELDGGNSPLH
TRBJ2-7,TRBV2,ASSLQVHSYEQY
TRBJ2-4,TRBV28,ASSSIGTNIQY
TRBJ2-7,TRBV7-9,ASSLGGSRSAYEQY
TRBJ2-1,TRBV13,ASSFGRANEQF
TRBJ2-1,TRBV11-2,ASRKQASGGNEQF
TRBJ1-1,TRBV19,ASSIGFTEAF
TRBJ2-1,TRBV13,ASSSYPNGLAGVEQF
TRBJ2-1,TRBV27,ASSLAGGNHNEQF
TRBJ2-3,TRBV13,ASSFLARGADTQY
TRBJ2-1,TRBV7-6,ASSSNRGNEQF
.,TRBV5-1,ASSSRGGGRAYEQY
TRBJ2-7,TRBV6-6,ASSYSTQDGGEQY
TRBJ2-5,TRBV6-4,ASSEITHRQETQY
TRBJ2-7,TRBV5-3,ARSPRGTRSYEQY
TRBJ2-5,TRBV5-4,ASSLAGVGETQY
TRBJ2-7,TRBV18,ASSPPSGRVSYEQY
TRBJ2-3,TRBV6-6,ASSSGTVTDTQY
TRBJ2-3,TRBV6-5,ASSRLSPFTDTQY
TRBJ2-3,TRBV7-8,ASSLVHTGGSESDTQY
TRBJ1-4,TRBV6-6,ASSYQGQATNEKLF